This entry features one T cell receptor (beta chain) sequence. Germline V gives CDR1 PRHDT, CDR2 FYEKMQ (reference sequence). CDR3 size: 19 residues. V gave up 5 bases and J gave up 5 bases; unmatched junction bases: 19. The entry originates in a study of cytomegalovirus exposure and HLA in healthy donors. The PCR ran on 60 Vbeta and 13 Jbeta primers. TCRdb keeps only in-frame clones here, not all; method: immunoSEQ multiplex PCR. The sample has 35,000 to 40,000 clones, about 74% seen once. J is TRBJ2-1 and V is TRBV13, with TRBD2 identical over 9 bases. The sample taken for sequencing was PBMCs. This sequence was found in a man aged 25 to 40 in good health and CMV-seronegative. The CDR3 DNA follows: TGTGCCAGCAGCCCTGGGGCCGCGAGGCGGGGGGGCCGGGACAATGAGCAGTTCTTC. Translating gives CASSPGAARRGGRDNEQFF.